A single sample gave rise to the 20 T cell receptor beta chains below, sequenced in a study of blood T cell repertoires in COVID-19. The method was immunoSEQ multiplex PCR; TCRdb's version includes in-frame clones alone and lacks a portion of them. The table shows 350,000 to 550,000 clones, with about 90% occurring only once. The sequenced material came from PBMCs or T cells enriched from blood (not recorded which). The source of these receptors is a woman between 18 and 30 years old with acute COVID-19.

This clone was observed a single time. This chain links TRBV24-1 with TRBJ2-1; 11 positions match TRBD2. V lost 2 bases, J lost 9 bases, and 11 bases stayed unmatched. This CDR3 region has 17 residues. Germline V gene lookup returns CDR1 KGHDR and CDR2 SFDVKD. CDR3 sequence (DNA): TGTGCCACCAGTGATTCTACTAGCGGGAGCTTTTACTTTGAGCAGTTCTTC. This sequence encodes CATSDSTSGSFYFEQFF.

This clone has only one observation. The V and J genes are TRBV27 and TRBJ1-2, with D maybe TRBD1 (6 bases). V was pared by 7 bases and J by 0 bases, with 18 bases between. The CDR3 covers 16 residues. The germline CDR1 and CDR2 sequences are MNHEY and SMNVEV (reference sequence). The CDR3: CASKLGQGLSNYGYTF. The CDR3 nucleotides are TGTGCCAGCAAACTCGGTCAGGGGTTGTCTAACTATGGCTACACCTTC.

The chain links TRBV5-1 to TRBJ1-2; possibly TRBD1 for D (6 bases). The CDR3 contains 16 residues. Between the trimmed V and J ends, which lost 2 bases and 2 bases, there was a span of 16 bases. The germline V gene has CDR1 SGHRS and CDR2 YFSETQ. The CDR3 sequence is CASSFLGRGANYGYTF. CDR3 sequence (DNA): TGCGCCAGCAGCTTCCTGGGTCGGGGGGCCAACTATGGCTACACCTTC.

CDR3: CASSLGSGRVLTF. The CDR3 coding sequence is TGTGCCAGCAGCTTGGGATCGGGAAGAGTCCTGACTTTC. The gene calls are TRBV5-6 and TRBJ2-6; the D gene is possibly TRBD2 (5 bases). V lost 0 bases to trimming and J lost 13 bases, with 11 bases between them. This CDR3 region has 13 residues. CDR1 and CDR2 from the germline V gene are SGHDT and YYEEEE.

V usage is TRBV4-3 and J usage is TRBJ1-2, with D perhaps matching TRBD1 (6 bases). Trimming stripped 0 bases from V and 7 bases from J, with 12 bases between. The CDR3 has 14 amino acids. Looked up from germline, CDR1 is LGHNA and CDR2 is YSLEER. In DNA form, the CDR3 reads TGCGCCAGCAGCCAAGATTTGGCAGGGGTTGGCTACACCTTC. Amino acid sequence: CASSQDLAGVGYTF.

The chain is built from TRBV24-1 and TRBJ2-7; 7 positions match TRBD1. The CDR3 sequence is 16 residues long. Trimming removed 9 bases from V and 1 base from J; junction bases left unmatched: 14. Germline values: CDR1 KGHDR, CDR2 SFDVKD. This chain's CDR3 is CATSPPGTVNSYEQYF. In nucleotides, the CDR3 is TGTGCCACCTCCCCCCCCGGGACAGTGAATTCCTACGAGCAGTACTTC.

The V gene is TRBV28, the J gene TRBJ1-2, with D possibly TRBD1 on 5 matching bases. Germline V gene sequence: CDR1 MDHEN, CDR2 SYDVKM. This CDR3 has 17 amino acids. V lost 1 base to trimming and J lost 3 bases, with 18 bases between them. CDR3 loop: CASSLSGDRAMDYGYTF. The CDR3 nucleotides are TGTGCCAGCAGTTTATCGGGGGACCGGGCTATGGACTATGGCTACACCTTC.

The V and J genes are TRBV7-3 and TRBJ1-2, with TRBD1 identical over 8 bases. CDR1 SGHTA and CDR2 FQGTGA come from the germline V gene. CDR3 length: 16 residues. After removal of 3 bases from V and 7 bases from J, the junction contained 13 bases not matched to a gene. Here the CDR3 DNA reads TGTGCCAGCAGCTTCGCTCCCGGACAGGGAAAGTCTGGCTACACCTTC. This gives the protein CASSFAPGQGKSGYTF.

The genes are TRBV20-1 and TRBJ1-1; the match to TRBD1 covers 12 bases. CDR1 is DFQATT, CDR2 SNEGSKA, per germline (reference sequence). J lost 3 bases, V lost 3 bases, and 8 bases had no gene match. The CDR3 is 16 residues long. The CDR3 loop is CSASGDRGPGDTEAFF. The DNA for the CDR3 is TGCAGTGCTAGTGGGGACAGGGGGCCGGGGGACACTGAAGCTTTCTTT.

CDR3 sequence: CASSLRTGRAFF. For the CDR3, the DNA is TGTGCCAGCAGCCTCAGGACAGGGCGAGCTTTCTTT. The chain recombines TRBV5-8 with TRBJ1-1, with TRBD1 identical over 8 bases. This CDR3 has 12 amino acids. V shed 4 bases, J shed 10 bases, and the junction held 6 bases outside the gene matches. CDR1 and CDR2 (germline): SGHTS, YDEGEE.

This chain connects TRBV5-4 to TRBJ2-5; D is ambiguous. CDR3 length: 15 amino acids. CDR1 is SGHNT and CDR2 is YYREEE in the germline V gene (reference sequence). V dropped 0 bases and J dropped 3 bases, with 12 bases sitting between them. The CDR3 loop is CASSLAGASEETQYF. In DNA, the CDR3 is TGTGCCAGCAGCTTGGCCGGAGCCAGTGAAGAGACCCAGTACTTC.

The chain joins TRBV7-2 to TRBJ2-7; D gene ambiguous. Germline CDR1 SGHTA, CDR2 FQGNSA. Trimming took 1 base from V and 0 from J, leaving 13 bases between them. This CDR3 is built from 16 residues. This CDR3 is CASSLDSKRASYEQYF. The CDR3 DNA follows: TGTGCCAGCAGCTTAGACTCAAAACGAGCCTCCTACGAGCAGTACTTC.

This clone has just one count. The V call is TRBV7-2, the J call TRBJ2-5; D is possibly TRBD1 (5 bases). The CDR3 consists of 13 residues. V was cut by 2 bases and J by 5 bases, with 9 bases left in between. Germline CDR1 and CDR2: SGHTA and FQGNSA. The CDR3 sequence: CASSLQGWETQYF. CDR3 DNA: TGTGCCAGCAGCTTACAGGGATGGGAGACCCAGTACTTC.

DNA for the CDR3: TGTGCCTGGAGTGGAGGGTCTGGTGAAGCTTTCTTT. Translation: CAWSGGSGEAFF. This chain links TRBV30 with TRBJ1-1; D is uncertain. This CDR3 has 12 amino acids. Between the trimmed V and J ends, which lost 1 base and 7 bases, there was a span of 10 bases. Per the germline V gene, CDR1 is GTSNPN and CDR2 is SVGIG (reference sequence).

The chain carries TRBV7-9 and TRBJ1-6, with D perhaps TRBD1 (5 bases). CDR3 length equals 15 residues. The V gene's germline CDR1 is SEHNR and CDR2 FQNEAQ (reference sequence). The germline V and J ends were trimmed by 1 base and 7 bases, with 11 bases remaining between them. The chain's CDR3 is CASSLGGQQNSPLHF. CDR3 sequence (DNA): TGTGCCAGCAGCTTAGGGGGCCAGCAGAATTCACCCCTCCACTTT.

With respect to this clone: Other DNA sequences in the sample encode the same CDR3. The gene calls are TRBV27 and TRBJ1-5; D is perhaps TRBD1 (5 bases). In germline, CDR1 is MNHEY, CDR2 SMNVEV (reference sequence). CDR3 length: 14 amino acids. V was pared by 6 bases and J by 1 base, with 10 bases between. CDR3 residues: CASSLRGSNQPQHF. CDR3 in DNA: TGTGCCAGCAGCCTCCGGGGGAGCAATCAGCCCCAGCATTTT.

The chain couples TRBV19 to TRBJ2-7; D perhaps matches TRBD2 (5 bases). CDR3 length: 13 amino acids. V lost 3 bases and J 3 bases, leaving 9 bases between the germline ends. The germline V gene has CDR1 LNHDA and CDR2 SQIVND (reference sequence). CDR3 nucleotide sequence: TGTGCCAGTAGTATCGGACTCGGCTACGAGCAGTACTTC. This sequence encodes CASSIGLGYEQYF.

The chain joins TRBV24-1 to TRBJ2-5, with 8 bases fitting TRBD1. Germline V gene lookup returns CDR1 KGHDR and CDR2 SFDVKD. The CDR3 has 14 amino acids. With V trimmed by 3 bases and J by 4 bases, 3 bases remained unmatched. The CDR3 sequence is CATSDPTGAETQYF. CDR3 bases: TGTGCCACCAGTGATCCGACAGGGGCAGAGACCCAGTACTTC.

The chain uses TRBV11-2 and TRBJ2-2; 7 bases fit TRBD2. V shed 4 bases, J shed 0 bases, and the junction held 2 bases outside the gene matches. The CDR3 spans 15 residues. Looked up from germline, CDR1 is SGHAT and CDR2 is FQNNGV. The chain's CDR3 is CASSYLAANTGELFF. Here the CDR3 DNA reads TGTGCCAGCAGCTACCTAGCGGCGAACACCGGGGAGCTGTTTTTT.

The chain combines TRBV24-1 with TRBJ2-3; TRBD2 matches 10 bases. CDR1 and CDR2 from the germline V gene are KGHDR and SFDVKD. CDR3 size: 17 residues. The trim removed 0 bases at V and 6 bases at J, leaving 8 bases unmatched. Here the CDR3 reads CATSDLGLADRRDTQYF. CDR3 nucleotide sequence: TGTGCCACCAGTGATTTGGGACTAGCGGACCGTCGGGATACGCAGTATTTT.